This TCR beta chain derives from a study of blood T cells in healthy people across ages. Notes on this clonotype: The antigen remains undetermined.

Trimming removed 2 bases from V and 2 bases from J; junction bases left unmatched: 2. CDR1 is DFQATT and CDR2 is SNEGSKA in the germline V gene (reference sequence). CDR3 length equals 13 residues. A second PCR, run for about 6 to 11 cycles, used a sample-barcoded 5' primer plus a J-beta primer mix. Sequencing of every sample gave 3 million or more CDR3-containing paired-end reads. MiXCR was run by TCRdb on the 5' RACE reads, yielding one entry per CDR3 protein. The data contain hundreds of thousands of distinct CDR3 sequences, 40% to 45% of them singletons. Every donor contributed about 10 milliliters of peripheral blood by blood draw. Points from the study as a whole: Diversity figures derived from one million T cells were judged to underestimate the true value. Per million T cells, TCR beta diversity dropped roughly linearly as age increased.

This chain connects TRBV20-1 to TRBJ2-5; TRBD2 agrees at 7 bases. The TCR originated in a woman in her sixties in good health. The specimen sequenced was blood. The CDR3 here is CSARPLAQETQYF. The CDR3 DNA follows: TGCAGTGCTAGACCACTAGCGCAAGAGACCCAGTACTTC.